This T cell receptor beta chain was identified during a study of T cell responses to AZD1222 COVID-19 vaccine. Study conclusions and caveats: Most donors were white British, females outnumbered males, and clonal diversity was possibly underestimated. Within unmutated variant regions lay the reported targets of nearly half of spike-specific TCRs. Repertoires were collected only later (after the peak T cell response had occurred). Spike was spanned by vaccine-associated CD4 TCRs, which were dominant at 160-218 and 743-854.

This CDR3 has 15 amino acids. V lost 0 bases, J lost 7 bases, and 12 bases lay in between. CDR1 is MGHRA, CDR2 YSYEKL, per germline. This table comes from immunoSEQ multiplex PCR, and its TCRdb copy is limited to in-frame clones, with some not included. This sample yields 150,000 to 200,000 clones, of which 75% to 90% are seen a single time; less than 3% belongs to the top ten. Worth noting for this clone: What it binds is unknown.

The chain uses TRBV4-1 and TRBJ2-2; D not certain. The sequence was obtained from an adult in good health. The sequences come from peripheral blood, collected on day 0 of MenACWY control vaccination. The chain's CDR3 is CASSQETLQSGELFF. CDR3 DNA: TGCGCCAGCAGCCAAGAAACCCTTCAGAGCGGGGAGCTGTTTTTT.